One sample yielded the 2 T cell receptor beta chains listed below, sequenced in a study of T cell repertoires in cytomegalovirus infection. No antigen is known for these receptors. TCRdb re-called the reads through MiXCR, storing one row per CDR3 protein. The repertoire includes approximately 1,000,000 distinct CDR3 sequences, under 40% of them detected once, and about an eighth sits in the top ten. Specimen: cultured CD8+ T cells from PBMCs, collected from culture after CMV antigen stimulation. Receptors originate from a human donor in good health (CMV status not recorded). Some clones in this sample may be carry-over from other donors' samples.

This clonotype showed up just a few times. This chain links TRBV12-3 or TRBV12-4 with TRBJ1-1; perhaps TRBD1 as D (6 bases). This CDR3 is 14 amino acids long. Deletions cut 6 bases from V and 6 bases from J, with 17 bases between. CDR3 sequence: CASSLSRGMPEAFF. The CDR3 DNA is TGTGCCAGCAGCCTGAGCAGGGGCATGCCTGAAGCTTTCTTT.

The rearrangement links TRBV6-2 or TRBV6-3 to TRBJ2-1; the match to TRBD2 covers 9 bases. The CDR3 is made up of 14 amino acids. The V segment lost 7 bases and the J segment 12 bases; nucleotides outside the gene matches: 13. CDR1 is MNHEY and CDR2 is SVGEGT in the germline V gene. As DNA, the CDR3 is TGTGCCAGCAACTTAGCGGGGGCCGAGGATGTGCAGTTCTTC. It encodes CASNLAGAEDVQFF.